This TCR beta chain was captured by sequencing in a study of T-cell reconstitution after alpha-beta-depleted transplantation in children. The table lists this clonotype with a few counts. For TCRbeta, the library was prepared with unique molecular identifiers. TCRdb called the PCR reads again in MiXCR, with one record for every CDR3 protein. Among about 610,000 distinct CDR3 sequences listed, roughly a tenth were seen once. The input for sequencing was PBMCs from the stem cell graft donor, taken from the stem cell graft. The source of this sequence is a human donor who donated a stem cell graft to a child with acute myeloid leukemia.

This CDR3 is CASSLGQARSYEQYF. CDR3 DNA: TGCGCCAGCAGCTTGGGACAGGCCCGATCCTACGAGCAGTACTTC. The chain carries TRBV5-1 and TRBJ2-7; D possibly corresponds to TRBD1 (6 bases). The CDR3 contains 15 residues. Germline values: CDR1 SGHRS, CDR2 YFSETQ. V gave up 0 bases and J gave up 1 base, with 11 bases separating them.